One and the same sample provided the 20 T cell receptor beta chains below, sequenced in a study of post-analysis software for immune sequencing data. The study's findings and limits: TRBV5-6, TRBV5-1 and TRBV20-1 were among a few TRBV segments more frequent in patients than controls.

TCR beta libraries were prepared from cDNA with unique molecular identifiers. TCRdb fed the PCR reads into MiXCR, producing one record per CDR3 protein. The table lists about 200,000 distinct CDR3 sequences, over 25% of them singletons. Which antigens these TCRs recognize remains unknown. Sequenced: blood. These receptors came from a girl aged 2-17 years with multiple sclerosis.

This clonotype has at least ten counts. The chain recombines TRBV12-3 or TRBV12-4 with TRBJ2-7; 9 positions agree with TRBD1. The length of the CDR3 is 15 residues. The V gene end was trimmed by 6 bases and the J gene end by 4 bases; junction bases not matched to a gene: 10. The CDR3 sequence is CASSSYGTGSYEQYF. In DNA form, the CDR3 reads TGTGCCAGCAGCAGCTATGGGACAGGGAGTTACGAGCAGTACTTC.

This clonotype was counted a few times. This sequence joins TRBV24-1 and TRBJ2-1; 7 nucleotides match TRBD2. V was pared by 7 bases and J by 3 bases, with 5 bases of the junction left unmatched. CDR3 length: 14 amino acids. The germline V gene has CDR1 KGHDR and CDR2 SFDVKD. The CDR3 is CATRGEGGYNEQFF. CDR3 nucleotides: TGTGCCACCAGGGGGGAGGGAGGCTACAATGAGCAGTTCTTC.

CDR3 sequence: CASSEAASGSHNEQYF. The CDR3 coding sequence is TGTGCCAGCAGTGAAGCGGCTAGCGGGAGCCACAATGAGCAGTACTTC. The J gene is TRBJ2-5, the V gene TRBV2; 10 nucleotides agree with TRBD2. This CDR3 region has 16 residues. J lost 11 bases, V lost 0 bases, and 12 bases had no gene match. CDR1 is SNHLY, CDR2 FYNNEI, per germline.

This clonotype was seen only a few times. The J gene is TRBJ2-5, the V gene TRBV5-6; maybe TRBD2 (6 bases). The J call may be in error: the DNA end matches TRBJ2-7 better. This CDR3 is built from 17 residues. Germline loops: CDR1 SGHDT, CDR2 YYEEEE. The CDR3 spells CASSSPFRGGLEYEQYF. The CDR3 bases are TGTGCCAGCAGCTCTCCCTTTAGGGGAGGTTTGGAGTACGAGCAGTACTTC.

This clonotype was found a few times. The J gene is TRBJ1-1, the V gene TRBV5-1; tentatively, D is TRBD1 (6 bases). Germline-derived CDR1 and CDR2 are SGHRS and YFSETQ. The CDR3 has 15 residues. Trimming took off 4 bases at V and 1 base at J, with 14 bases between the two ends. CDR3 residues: CASSPVSTGNTEAFF. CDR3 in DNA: TGCGCCAGCAGCCCGGTCTCGACAGGGAACACTGAAGCTTTCTTT. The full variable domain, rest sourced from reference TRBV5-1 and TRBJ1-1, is KAGVTQTPRYLIKTRGQQVTLSCSPISGHRSVSWYQQTPGQGLQFLFEYFSETQRNKGNFPGRFSGRQFSNSRSEMNVSTLELGDSALYLCASSPVSTGNTEAFFGQGTRLTVV.

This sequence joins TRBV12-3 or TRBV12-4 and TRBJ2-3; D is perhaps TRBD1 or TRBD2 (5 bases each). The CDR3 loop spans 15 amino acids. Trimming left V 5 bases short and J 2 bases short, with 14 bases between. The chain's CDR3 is CASSEPTGTTDTQYF. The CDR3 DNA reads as TGTGCCAGCAGTGAACCGACGGGGACCACAGATACGCAGTATTTT.

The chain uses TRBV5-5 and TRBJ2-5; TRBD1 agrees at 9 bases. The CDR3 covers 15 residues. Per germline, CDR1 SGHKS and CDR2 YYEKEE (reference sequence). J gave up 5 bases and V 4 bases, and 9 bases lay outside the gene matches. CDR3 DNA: TGTGCCAGCAGCGAACCACACAGGGGGCCGGAGACCCAGTACTTC. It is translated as CASSEPHRGPETQYF.

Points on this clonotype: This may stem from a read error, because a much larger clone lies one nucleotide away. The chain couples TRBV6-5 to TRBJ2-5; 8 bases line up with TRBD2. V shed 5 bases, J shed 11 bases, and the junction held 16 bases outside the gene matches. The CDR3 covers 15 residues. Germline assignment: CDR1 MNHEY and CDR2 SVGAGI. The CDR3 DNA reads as TGTGCCAGCAGTCCCCCTAGCGGGCGACCCAATGAGCAGTACTTC. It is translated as CASSPPSGRPNEQYF.

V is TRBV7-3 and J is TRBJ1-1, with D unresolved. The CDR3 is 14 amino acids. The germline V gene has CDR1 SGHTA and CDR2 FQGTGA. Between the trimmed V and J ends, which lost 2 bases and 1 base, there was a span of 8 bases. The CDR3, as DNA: TGTGCCAGCAGCTTATCGGGTCGGAACACTGAAGCTTTCTTT. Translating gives CASSLSGRNTEAFF.

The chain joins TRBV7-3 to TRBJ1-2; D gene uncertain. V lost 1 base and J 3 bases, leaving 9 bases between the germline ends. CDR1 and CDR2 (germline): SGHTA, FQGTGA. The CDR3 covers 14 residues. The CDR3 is CASSLIRRDYGYTF. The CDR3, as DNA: TGTGCCAGCAGCTTAATAAGACGGGACTATGGCTACACCTTC.

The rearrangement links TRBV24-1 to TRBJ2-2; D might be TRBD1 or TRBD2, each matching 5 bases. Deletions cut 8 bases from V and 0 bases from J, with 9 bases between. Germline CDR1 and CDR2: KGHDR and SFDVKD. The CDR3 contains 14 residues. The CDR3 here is CATMGRPNTGELFF. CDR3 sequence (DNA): TGTGCCACCATGGGACGGCCGAACACCGGGGAGCTGTTTTTT.

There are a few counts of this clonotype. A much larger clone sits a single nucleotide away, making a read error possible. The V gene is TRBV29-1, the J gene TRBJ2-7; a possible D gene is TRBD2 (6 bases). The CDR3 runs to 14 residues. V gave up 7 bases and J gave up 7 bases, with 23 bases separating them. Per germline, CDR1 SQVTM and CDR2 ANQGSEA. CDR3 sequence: CSERKGGAVGEQYF. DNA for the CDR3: TGCAGCGAAAGGAAGGGCGGGGCTGTCGGGGAGCAGTACTTC.

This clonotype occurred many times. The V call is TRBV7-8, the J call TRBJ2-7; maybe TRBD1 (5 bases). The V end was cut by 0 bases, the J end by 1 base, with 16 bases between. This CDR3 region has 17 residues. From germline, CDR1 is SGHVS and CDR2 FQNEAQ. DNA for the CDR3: TGTGCCAGCAGCTTAGCATTTCAGGGCAGCGTGTCCTACGAGCAGTACTTC. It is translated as CASSLAFQGSVSYEQYF.

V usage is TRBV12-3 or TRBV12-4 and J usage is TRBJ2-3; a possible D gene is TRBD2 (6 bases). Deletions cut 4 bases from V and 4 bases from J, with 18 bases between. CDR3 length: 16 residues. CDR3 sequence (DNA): TGTGCCAGCAGTTCCATGGGCGCGGGGAGCGCAGATACGCAGTATTTT. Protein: CASSSMGAGSADTQYF.

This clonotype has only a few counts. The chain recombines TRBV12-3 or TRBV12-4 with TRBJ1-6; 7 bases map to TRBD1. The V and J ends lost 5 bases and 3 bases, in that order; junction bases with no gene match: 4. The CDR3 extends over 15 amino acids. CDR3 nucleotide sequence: TGTGCCAGCAGTCGGGACAGCGACTATAATTCACCCCTCCACTTT. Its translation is CASSRDSDYNSPLHF.

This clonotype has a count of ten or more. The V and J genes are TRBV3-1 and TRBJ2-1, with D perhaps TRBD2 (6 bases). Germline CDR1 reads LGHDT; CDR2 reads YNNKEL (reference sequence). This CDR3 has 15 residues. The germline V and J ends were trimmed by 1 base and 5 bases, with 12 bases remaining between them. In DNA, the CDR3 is TGTGCCAGCAGCCAAGCGGGAGTTGAAGACAATGAGCAGTTCTTC. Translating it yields CASSQAGVEDNEQFF.

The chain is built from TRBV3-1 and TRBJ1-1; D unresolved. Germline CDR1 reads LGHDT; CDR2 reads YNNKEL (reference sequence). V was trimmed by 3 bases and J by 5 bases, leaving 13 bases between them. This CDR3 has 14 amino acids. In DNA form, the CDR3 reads TGTGCCAGCAGCCATACTCGGGGAGGTACTGAAGCTTTCTTT. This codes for CASSHTRGGTEAFF.

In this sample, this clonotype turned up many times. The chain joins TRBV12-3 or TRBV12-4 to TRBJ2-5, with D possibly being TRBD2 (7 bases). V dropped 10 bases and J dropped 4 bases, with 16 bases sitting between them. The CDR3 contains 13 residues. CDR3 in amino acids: CAINYGGRETQYF. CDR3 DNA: TGTGCCATCAACTACGGGGGGCGAGAGACCCAGTACTTC.

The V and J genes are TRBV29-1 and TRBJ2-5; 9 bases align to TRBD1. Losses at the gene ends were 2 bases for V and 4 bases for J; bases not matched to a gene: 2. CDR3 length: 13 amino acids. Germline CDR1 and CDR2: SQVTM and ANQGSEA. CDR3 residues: CSVESGQGETQYF. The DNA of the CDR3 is TGCAGCGTTGAATCGGGACAGGGAGAGACCCAGTACTTC.

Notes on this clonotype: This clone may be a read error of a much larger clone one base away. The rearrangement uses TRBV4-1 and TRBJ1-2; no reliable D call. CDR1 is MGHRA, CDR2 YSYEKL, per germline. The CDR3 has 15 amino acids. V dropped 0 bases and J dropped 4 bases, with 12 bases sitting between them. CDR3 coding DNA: TGCGCCAGCAGCCAAGATATGCGGGTGGGCTATGGCTACACCTTC. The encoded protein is CASSQDMRVGYGYTF.